The rows below give T cell receptor beta chains drawn from one sample of a study of shared clonotypes between healthy human individuals. Assay: immunoSEQ multiplex PCR; the TCRdb copy retains only in-frame clones and omits some. Among 1.5 million to 2.5 million clones listed, about 94% were seen once. Sequencing was performed on naive CD8+ T cells sorted from blood. The receptors derive from a man aged 18 to 30 in good health. The CDR3 runs from the conserved cysteine through the conserved F or W. D genes are given only for firm matches. Clone size is given for some rows only: seen once, a few or many times, or a class if the clone is expanded.

j_gene,v_gene,d_gene,abundance,CDR3aa,CDR3nt
TRBJ2-7,TRBV7-8,NA,NA,CASSLALFSYEQYF,TGTGCCAGCAGCTTAGCACTATTCTCCTACGAGCAGTACTTC
TRBJ2-2,TRBV27,TRBD2,NA,CASSPLADPNTGELFF,TGTGCCAGCAGTCCCCTAGCGGACCCGAACACCGGGGAGCTGTTTTTT
TRBJ2-3,TRBV7-9,TRBD2,NA,CASSSRTSGRIPDTQYF,TGTGCCAGCAGCTCCAGGACTAGCGGGAGGATTCCAGATACGCAGTATTTT
TRBJ1-1,TRBV28,NA,NA,CASGAGGYGNTEAFF,TGTGCCAGTGGGGCAGGTGGGTACGGGAACACTGAAGCTTTCTTT
TRBJ2-3,TRBV4-1,NA,NA,CASSPPGRSTDTQYF,TGCGCCAGCAGCCCGCCGGGGCGTAGCACAGATACGCAGTATTTT
TRBJ2-1,TRBV25-1,NA,few,CASSGWGLALF,TGTGCCAGCAGTGGGTGGGGTCTGGCGCTCTTC
TRBJ2-2,TRBV13,NA,NA,CASTYRDGAGELFF,TGTGCCAGTACCTACAGGGATGGAGCCGGGGAGCTGTTTTTT
TRBJ1-2,TRBV27,NA,NA,CASSFRGMRYGYTF,TGTGCCAGCAGTTTTCGGGGGATGAGGTATGGCTACACCTTC
TRBJ2-5,TRBV27,TRBD2,NA,CASSLYSGRTQETQYF,TGTGCCAGCAGTCTGTATAGCGGGCGAACCCAAGAGACCCAGTACTTC
TRBJ1-2,TRBV29-1,NA,NA,CSVETGTPQGYGYTF,TGCAGCGTTGAAACCGGGACACCACAAGGCTATGGCTACACCTTC
TRBJ2-5,TRBV27,TRBD2,once,CASSRGLAGGQETQYF,TGTGCCAGCAGTAGAGGACTAGCGGGGGGTCAAGAGACCCAGTACTTC
TRBJ2-2,TRBV28,NA,NA,CASNRPNTGELFF,TGTGCCAGTAACAGACCAAACACCGGGGAGCTGTTTTTT
TRBJ2-1,TRBV4-1,TRBD2,NA,CASSQGTSGSRDEQFF,TGCGCCAGCAGCCAGGGGACTAGCGGGAGTAGGGATGAGCAGTTCTTC
TRBJ2-5,TRBV15,NA,NA,CATSTTSASETQYF,TGTGCCACCAGCACGACTAGTGCCTCGGAGACCCAGTACTTC
TRBJ1-5,TRBV7-9,NA,NA,CASSPPGGADQPQHF,TGTGCCAGCAGTCCGCCCGGGGGGGCAGATCAGCCCCAGCATTTT
TRBJ2-5,TRBV5-6,NA,NA,CASSLDLGVQETQYF,TGTGCCAGCAGCTTGGACCTGGGGGTCCAAGAGACCCAGTACTTC
TRBJ2-7,TRBV2,TRBD2,NA,CASSVAREGPPTYEQYF,TGTGCCAGCAGTGTGGCTCGGGAGGGCCCCCCCACCTACGAGCAGTACTTC
TRBJ1-4,TRBV4-3,NA,NA,CASSQYLEGEKLFF,TGCGCCAGCAGCCAGTACCTTGAGGGTGAAAAACTGTTTTTT
TRBJ2-7,TRBV27,NA,NA,CASSLFPGNSYEQYF,TGTGCCAGCAGTTTATTTCCAGGGAACTCCTACGAGCAGTACTTC
TRBJ1-3,TRBV4-1,TRBD1,NA,CASSQEGGQGNTIYF,TGCGCCAGCAGCCAAGAAGGGGGACAGGGAAACACCATATATTTT
TRBJ1-5,TRBV7-3,NA,NA,CASSLNVGANQPQHF,TGTGCCAGCAGCTTAAATGTGGGGGCAAATCAGCCCCAGCATTTT
TRBJ2-1,TRBV5-4,TRBD1,NA,CASSLDVTGVGEQFF,TGTGCCAGCAGCTTGGATGTGACAGGGGTTGGTGAGCAGTTCTTC
TRBJ2-3,TRBV6-5,NA,once,CASSYLESTDTQYF,TGTGCCAGCAGTTACCTAGAAAGCACAGATACGCAGTATTTT
TRBJ1-6,TRBV27,NA,NA,CASSPQTRGPGSPLHF,TGTGCCAGCAGCCCCCAGACGCGAGGGCCTGGTTCACCCCTCCACTTT
TRBJ2-1,TRBV6-6,NA,NA,CASSLHPRESDNEQFF,TGTGCCAGCAGTTTACACCCTCGTGAGAGCGACAATGAGCAGTTCTTC
TRBJ2-2,TRBV2,NA,NA,CASSEGGRDTGELFF,TGTGCCAGCAGTGAAGGGGGACGCGACACCGGGGAGCTGTTTTTT
TRBJ1-2,TRBV25-1,TRBD1,NA,CASSDPGTGVGYTF,TGTGCCAGCAGTGACCCCGGGACAGGGGTTGGCTACACCTTC
TRBJ2-3,TRBV5-4,NA,NA,CASSLKGQGKDTQYF,TGTGCCAGCAGCTTAAAAGGTCAGGGGAAGGATACGCAGTATTTT
TRBJ2-7,TRBV7-6,NA,NA,CASSLEGGAYEQYF,TGTGCCAGCAGCTTAGAGGGCGGAGCCTACGAGCAGTACTTC
TRBJ1-2,TRBV7-9,NA,NA,CASSLSLTGFNYGYTF,TGTGCCAGCAGCTTATCCCTCACAGGGTTTAACTATGGCTACACCTTC
TRBJ2-2,TRBV6-5,NA,NA,CASSYQHGTGELFF,TGTGCCAGCAGTTACCAACATGGCACCGGGGAGCTGTTTTTT
TRBJ1-2,TRBV5-8,NA,NA,CASSLVDVYGYTF,TGTGCCAGCAGCTTGGTGGACGTCTATGGCTACACCTTC
TRBJ2-1,TRBV6-5,TRBD2,NA,CASSSLAGSYNEQFF,TGTGCCAGCAGCTCTCTAGCGGGCTCCTACAATGAGCAGTTCTTC
TRBJ1-4,TRBV4-1,NA,NA,CASSREGEKLFF,TGCGCCAGCAGCCGAGAGGGTGAAAAACTGTTTTTT
TRBJ2-1,TRBV19,TRBD2,NA,CASSIDWEGFSSYNEQFF,TGTGCCAGTAGTATAGATTGGGAGGGATTTAGCTCCTACAATGAGCAGTTCTTC
TRBJ2-7,TRBV10-3,NA,NA,CAISESSSALGRDYEQYF,TGTGCCATCAGTGAGTCAAGCTCTGCGCTGGGGCGAGACTACGAGCAGTACTTC
TRBJ1-1,TRBV9,NA,NA,CASSGESVNTEAFF,TGTGCCAGCAGCGGTGAATCGGTGAACACTGAAGCTTTCTTT
TRBJ1-2,TRBV6-1,TRBD1,NA,CASSPGGGGNRYTF,TGTGCCAGCAGTCCAGGGGGGGGAGGGAATCGCTACACCTTC
TRBJ2-7,TRBV6-6,NA,NA,CASSSRQSYEQYF,TGTGCCAGCAGTTCACGACAGTCCTACGAGCAGTACTTC
TRBJ2-3,TRBV10-2,NA,many,CASSQGLSTDTQYF,TGCGCCAGCAGTCAGGGGCTTAGCACAGATACGCAGTATTTT
TRBJ1-4,TRBV4-2,NA,NA,CASSRTQPNEKLFF,TGTGCCAGCAGCCGCACGCAGCCTAATGAAAAACTGTTTTTT
TRBJ2-2,TRBV6-5,TRBD1,NA,CASSPGQGNTGELFF,TGTGCCAGCAGTCCGGGACAGGGGAACACCGGGGAGCTGTTTTTT
TRBJ1-2,TRBV6-5,TRBD1,NA,CASRPGTGIRGYTF,TGTGCCAGCAGGCCCGGGACAGGTATTCGTGGCTACACCTTC
TRBJ1-4,TRBV9,NA,NA,CASSVGGRNNEKLFF,TGTGCCAGCAGCGTAGGGGGACGGAATAATGAAAAACTGTTTTTT
TRBJ2-1,TRBV2,TRBD1,NA,CARGDGTGWGEQFF,TGTGCCAGAGGGGACGGGACAGGGTGGGGTGAGCAGTTCTTC
TRBJ1-5,TRBV28,NA,NA,CASSPEVAGNQPQHF,TGTGCCAGCAGCCCGGAGGTGGCAGGCAATCAGCCCCAGCATTTT
TRBJ1-1,TRBV13,NA,once,CATRGMNTEAFF,TGTGCCACAAGGGGGATGAACACTGAAGCTTTCTTT
TRBJ1-5,TRBV9,NA,NA,CASSVGSNQPQHF,TGTGCCAGCAGCGTTGGAAGCAATCAGCCCCAGCATTTT
TRBJ1-1,TRBV10-2,NA,NA,CASGDPWNTEAFF,TGCGCCAGTGGGGACCCCTGGAACACTGAAGCTTTCTTT
TRBJ2-2,TRBV7-2,NA,NA,CASSLVSTDTGELFF,TGTGCCAGCAGCTTAGTCTCCACCGACACCGGGGAGCTGTTTTTT
TRBJ2-7,TRBV6-5,TRBD1,NA,CASSYGQGTEQYF,TGTGCCAGCAGTTATGGACAGGGGACCGAGCAGTACTTC
TRBJ1-5,TRBV27,NA,NA,CASSLGGSNQPQHF,TGTGCCAGCAGCCTCGGGGGATCTAATCAGCCCCAGCATTTT
TRBJ1-5,TRBV30,TRBD1,NA,CAWSSGQGNQPQHF,TGTGCCTGGAGTTCGGGACAGGGCAATCAGCCCCAGCATTTT
TRBJ2-7,TRBV30,NA,NA,CAWSVAATYEQYF,TGTGCCTGGAGTGTCGCAGCTACCTACGAGCAGTACTTC
TRBJ2-3,TRBV7-8,NA,NA,CASSDWTDTDTQYF,TGTGCCAGCAGCGACTGGACAGACACAGATACGCAGTATTTT
TRBJ2-7,TRBV5-6,TRBD1,NA,CASSGDRGFVQYF,TGTGCCAGCAGCGGGGACAGGGGGTTTGTGCAGTACTTC
TRBJ1-2,TRBV9,NA,NA,CASSVGGEAYGYTF,TGTGCCAGCAGCGTAGGTGGGGAAGCCTATGGCTACACCTTC
TRBJ2-3,TRBV30,NA,once,CAWTRAWGMWTDTQYF,TGTGCCTGGACCCGAGCCTGGGGCATGTGGACAGATACGCAGTATTTT
TRBJ2-7,TRBV5-6,NA,NA,CASSPERRDYEQYF,TGTGCCAGCAGCCCGGAGAGGAGAGACTACGAGCAGTACTTC
TRBJ2-1,TRBV5-1,TRBD2,NA,CASSLTSGTYNEQFF,TGCGCCAGCAGCTTGACTAGCGGGACCTACAATGAGCAGTTCTTC